This TCR beta chain was retrieved from a study of Ad26.COV2.S vaccination and SARS-CoV-2 variants. Produced via immunoSEQ multiplex PCR; TCRdb's table is partial and in-frame only. The sample holds roughly 510,000 clones, roughly 85% seen once. Germline V gene sequence: CDR1 SGHRS, CDR2 YFSETQ. J gave up 5 bases and V 7 bases, and 11 bases lay outside the gene matches. The CDR3 is 15 amino acids. The treatment here: some 19 received Ad26.COV2.S at low or high dose, single or two shots; roughly 5 received placebo; per-sample allocation not given. Collection of samples fell on day 63 after the first vaccine or placebo injection.

The sequencing here drew on peripheral blood, taken in a trial of Ad26.COV2.S vaccine versus placebo. The origin of this receptor is a person aged 18 to 65 who received the Ad26.COV2.S COVID-19 vaccine or a placebo. The chain links TRBV5-1 to TRBJ2-2, with 7 bases fitting TRBD2. The DNA for the CDR3 is TGCGCCAGCGCCCGAGGGGCGGGAGCTACCGGGGAGCTGTTTTTT. Protein product: CASARGAGATGELFF.